One sample yielded the 25 T cell receptor beta chains listed below, sequenced in a study of blood T cell repertoires in COVID-19. This table comes from immunoSEQ multiplex PCR, and its TCRdb copy is limited to in-frame clones, with some not included. The sample records about 390,000 clones, around 87% being singletons. The specimen was peripheral blood. All receptors come from a woman in her sixties with COVID-19, enrolled during active disease.

The rearrangement links TRBV27 to TRBJ1-2; 10 bases map to TRBD1. The CDR3 contains 17 residues. The junction had 14 bases not matched to a gene; V was cut back by 3 bases and J by 7 bases. Germline V gene sequence: CDR1 MNHEY, CDR2 SMNVEV (reference sequence). CDR3 nucleotide sequence: TGTGCCAGCAGTTTCTCGAGGGACAGGGGTCGAGTTGGTGGCTACACCTTC. Protein sequence: CASSFSRDRGRVGGYTF.

The J gene is TRBJ2-7, the V gene TRBV19, with 10 nucleotides matching TRBD1. CDR1 is LNHDA and CDR2 is SQIVND in the germline V gene (reference sequence). Unmatched junction bases numbered 6, after V lost 6 bases and J lost 1 base. The CDR3 has 15 amino acids. Here the CDR3 reads CASSFGTGVSYEQYF. CDR3 in DNA: TGTGCCAGTAGCTTCGGGACAGGGGTTTCCTACGAGCAGTACTTC.

This rearrangement joins TRBV2 to TRBJ2-1; 9 nucleotides match TRBD1. CDR1 and CDR2 from the germline V gene are SNHLY and FYNNEI. The CDR3 has 18 residues. The V segment lost 1 base and the J segment 4 bases; nucleotides outside the gene matches: 11. CDR3 residues: CASSEVGPGTGYYNEQFF. The CDR3 region has the DNA TGTGCCAGCAGTGAAGTGGGACCCGGGACAGGGTATTACAATGAGCAGTTCTTC.

The V and J genes are TRBV7-9 and TRBJ1-2; D gene unclear. The V end was cut by 1 base, the J end by 4 bases, with 7 bases between. Per germline, CDR1 SEHNR and CDR2 FQNEAQ (reference sequence). The CDR3 covers 13 residues. The CDR3 nucleotides read TGTGCCAGCAGCTTAGGGGCCAGCTATGGCTACACCTTC. Protein product: CASSLGASYGYTF.

The V call is TRBV18, the J call TRBJ2-2, with D uncertain. The CDR3 sequence is 15 residues long. Between the trimmed V and J ends, which lost 3 bases and 5 bases, there was a span of 13 bases. CDR1 is KGHSH and CDR2 is LQKENI in the germline V gene. CDR3: CASSPPGPGTGELFF. CDR3 DNA: TGTGCCAGCTCACCCCCGGGTCCCGGGACCGGGGAGCTGTTTTTT.

This sequence joins TRBV18 and TRBJ2-1; TRBD2 matches 14 bases. The ends lost 6 bases at V and 8 bases at J; junction bases unmatched: 3. The germline gives CDR1 KGHSH, CDR2 LQKENI. The CDR3 covers 14 residues. CDR3 nucleotide sequence: TGTGCCAGCTCCTCGACTAGCGGGGGGGATGAGCAGTTCTTC. Its translation: CASSSTSGGDEQFF.

The chain combines TRBV5-1 with TRBJ1-3, with a tentative D call TRBD1 (5 bases). Germline V gene lookup returns CDR1 SGHRS and CDR2 YFSETQ. Trimming cost V 6 bases and J 0 bases, with 19 bases left between them. The CDR3 is 17 residues long. CDR3 amino acids: CASTSGPGGSSGNTIYF. CDR3 bases: TGCGCCAGCACCTCAGGCCCGGGGGGAAGCTCTGGAAACACCATATATTTT.

The gene calls are TRBV6-5 and TRBJ1-4; unclear D gene. CDR1 is MNHEY, CDR2 SVGAGI, per germline. Deletions cut 0 bases from V and 8 bases from J, with 10 bases between. The CDR3 runs 14 residues. The CDR3 protein is CASSYSLLNEKLFF. CDR3 DNA sequence: TGTGCCAGCAGTTACTCGCTATTAAACGAAAAACTGTTTTTT.

This clone has only a few counts. The chain is built from TRBV6-5 and TRBJ2-6; no definite D call. Germline CDR1 is MNHEY and CDR2 is SVGAGI. The CDR3 has 13 residues. V was clipped by 6 bases and J by 2 bases, with 5 bases between them. The CDR3 DNA follows: TGTGCCAGCAGCCCAACTGGGGCCAACGTCCTGACTTTC. Encoded protein: CASSPTGANVLTF.

This clone appeared once. CDR3 nucleotide sequence: TGTGCCAGCAGTTCGGCGGGGGCGCATCTTAGGTCCACTGAAGCTTTCTTT. Translated: CASSSAGAHLRSTEAFF. This chain uses TRBV27 with TRBJ1-1; tentatively, D is TRBD1 (6 bases). CDR1 is MNHEY, CDR2 SMNVEV, per germline (reference sequence). The CDR3 sequence is 17 residues long. V dropped 4 bases and J dropped 4 bases, with 22 bases sitting between them.

The J gene is TRBJ2-3, the V gene TRBV4-1; no reliable D call. Germline CDR1 and CDR2: MGHRA and YSYEKL. CDR3 length equals 15 residues. V lost 4 bases and J 2 bases, leaving 13 bases between the germline ends. CDR3 in amino acids: CASSPSGHFTDTQYF. DNA for the CDR3: TGCGCCAGCAGCCCTTCCGGTCACTTCACAGATACGCAGTATTTT.

The count of this clone is one. The rearrangement links TRBV4-1 to TRBJ2-2; maybe TRBD2 (5 bases). Trimming took off 3 bases at V and 6 bases at J, with 20 bases between the two ends. Germline lookup yields CDR1 MGHRA and CDR2 YSYEKL. The CDR3 spans 17 residues. Here the CDR3 DNA reads TGCGCCAGCAGCCAGGCTCCTGCGGGTGGGGTGTCCGGGGAGCTGTTTTTT. It encodes CASSQAPAGGVSGELFF.

This sequence joins TRBV7-9 and TRBJ1-1; a weak D match, TRBD1 (5 bases). The germline V and J ends were trimmed by 5 bases and 0 bases, with 16 bases remaining between them. This CDR3 contains 16 residues. Germline assignment: CDR1 SEHNR and CDR2 FQNEAQ (reference sequence). This CDR3 reads CASSPAGGIMNTEAFF. The CDR3 DNA follows: TGTGCCAGCAGCCCCGCTGGGGGGATTATGAACACTGAAGCTTTCTTT.

The V gene is TRBV30, the J gene TRBJ2-1; TRBD1 is a possible D gene (6 bases). The germline CDR1 and CDR2 sequences are GTSNPN and SVGIG (reference sequence). The ends were cut back, 2 bases at V and 1 base at J, with 15 bases in the middle. This CDR3 has 16 residues. CDR3 coding DNA: TGTGCCTGGAGTAGACCCGGGACACTTTCCTACAATGAGCAGTTCTTC. It translates to CAWSRPGTLSYNEQFF. Using reference TRBV30 and TRBJ2-1 for the parts outside the CDR3, the full variable domain is SQTIHQWPATLVQPVGSPLSLECTVEGTSNPNLYWYRQAAGRGLQLLFYSVGIGQISSEVPQNLSASRPQDRQFILSSKKLLLSDSGFYLCAWSRPGTLSYNEQFFGPGTRLTVL.

The V gene is TRBV12-3 or TRBV12-4, the J gene TRBJ1-1, with D hard to call. V lost 6 bases and J lost 6, with 11 bases in between. CDR3 length: 12 residues. CDR3 sequence reads: CASSLLSAEAFF. DNA of the CDR3: TGTGCCAGCAGCCTTCTGTCTGCTGAAGCTTTCTTT.

This chain connects TRBV11-2 to TRBJ2-1; 11 positions match TRBD2. The V and J ends lost 6 bases and 7 bases, in that order; junction bases with no gene match: 8. Germline lookup yields CDR1 SGHAT and CDR2 FQNNGV. This CDR3 contains 15 residues. The CDR3 DNA is TGTGCCAGCAGTCGAGGGGCTAGCGGGGGGAATGAGCAGTTCTTC. Protein product: CASSRGASGGNEQFF.

This clone was seen just once. The CDR3 sequence is CASSGRVQGMEFF. The CDR3 coding sequence is TGTGCCAGCAGCGGTAGGGTACAGGGGATGGAGTTCTTC. The chain employs TRBV7-2 and TRBJ2-1; 7 bases agree with TRBD1. The CDR3 has 13 residues. Losses at the gene ends were 5 bases for V and 14 bases for J; bases not matched to a gene: 12. The germline gives CDR1 SGHTA, CDR2 FQGNSA.

A note on this clone: Within the sample, other DNA sequences also encode this same CDR3. The chain is built from TRBV6-5 and TRBJ2-7, with 11 positions matching TRBD1. Germline V gene sequence: CDR1 MNHEY, CDR2 SVGAGI. This CDR3 spans 15 amino acids. V trimming: 0 bases; J trimming: 3 bases; junction bases outside the gene matches: 1. The CDR3 is CASSYSGTGGYEQYF. Here the CDR3 DNA reads TGTGCCAGCAGTTACTCAGGGACAGGGGGCTACGAGCAGTACTTC.

The rearrangement joins TRBV2 to TRBJ2-7; TRBD1 aligns across 11 bases. The J segment lost 7 bases and the V segment lost 2 bases, leaving 7 bases of the junction unmatched. Germline lookup yields CDR1 SNHLY and CDR2 FYNNEI. There are 15 residues in the CDR3. In DNA, the CDR3 is TGTGCCAGCAGTGAACAAGGACAGGGGGCGGGTGAGCAGTACTTC. Protein sequence: CASSEQGQGAGEQYF.

The chain employs TRBV4-1 and TRBJ1-1, with a possible D match to TRBD1 (6 bases). Trimming removed 0 bases from V and 6 bases from J, with 14 bases in between. The CDR3 is 15 amino acids. The germline CDR1 and CDR2 sequences are MGHRA and YSYEKL. This chain's CDR3 is CASSQDGGEGAEAFF. CDR3 bases: TGCGCCAGCAGCCAAGATGGGGGTGAGGGGGCTGAAGCTTTCTTT.

The chain links TRBV18 to TRBJ1-2; D is unclear. The CDR3 consists of 15 residues. Germline CDR1 KGHSH, CDR2 LQKENI. Trimming removed 0 bases at V and 8 bases at J, with 16 bases between. The CDR3 region has the DNA TGTGCCAGCTCACCACCGTCATCCTATACGGGGGGCTACACCTTC. It codes for CASSPPSSYTGGYTF.

V usage is TRBV27 and J usage is TRBJ2-2; D not resolved. This CDR3 has 16 residues. The V and J ends lost 1 base and 2 bases respectively, with 11 bases between them. Germline V lookup: CDR1 MNHEY, CDR2 SMNVEV (reference sequence). The CDR3 nucleotides are TGTGCCAGCAGTTTATTAGCAAGTCTAAACACCGGGGAGCTGTTTTTT. Its protein product is CASSLLASLNTGELFF.

The chain uses TRBV6-5 and TRBJ2-7; 8 positions agree with TRBD1. The germline gives CDR1 MNHEY, CDR2 SVGAGI. The CDR3 covers 15 residues. Unmatched junction bases numbered 8, after V lost 6 bases and J lost 1 base. The CDR3 protein is CASSLQGAGSYEQYF. The CDR3 DNA reads TGTGCCAGCAGCCTCCAGGGGGCCGGATCCTACGAGCAGTACTTC.

A single count supports this clone. V and J are TRBV7-2 and TRBJ1-3; weak D call: TRBD1 (5 bases). V was pared by 5 bases and J by 0 bases, with 11 bases between. CDR3 length: 15 residues. The germline V gene has CDR1 SGHTA and CDR2 FQGNSA. DNA for the CDR3: TGTGCCAGCAGCACAGACAGCCTCTCTGGAAACACCATATATTTT. Translation: CASSTDSLSGNTIYF. Full variable domain (rest looked up from reference TRBV7-2 and TRBJ1-3): GAGVSQSPSNKVTEKGKDVELRCDPISGHTALYWYRQSLGQGLEFLIYFQGNSAPDKSGLPSDRFSAERTGGSVSTLTIQRTQQEDSAVYLCASSTDSLSGNTIYFGEGSWLTVV.

The chain employs TRBV28 and TRBJ1-1, with 9 bases that match TRBD1. This CDR3 spans 12 amino acids. CDR1 is MDHEN and CDR2 is SYDVKM in the germline V gene. Losses at the gene ends were 5 bases for V and 11 bases for J; bases not matched to a gene: 6. In DNA, the CDR3 is TGTGCCAGCAGTCCGAGGGACAGGGCGGCTTTCTTT. Amino acid sequence: CASSPRDRAAFF.